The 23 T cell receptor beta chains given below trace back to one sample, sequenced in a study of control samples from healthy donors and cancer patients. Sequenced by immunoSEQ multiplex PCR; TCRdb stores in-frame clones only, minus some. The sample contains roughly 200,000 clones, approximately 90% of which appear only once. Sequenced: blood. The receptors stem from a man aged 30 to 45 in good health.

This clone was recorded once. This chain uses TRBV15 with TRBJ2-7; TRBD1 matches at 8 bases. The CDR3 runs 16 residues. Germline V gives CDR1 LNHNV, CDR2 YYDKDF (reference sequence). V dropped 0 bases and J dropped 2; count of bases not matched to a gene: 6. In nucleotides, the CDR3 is TGTGCCACCAGCAGAGATTCTTCGGACAGGGCCTACGAGCAGTACTTC. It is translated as CATSRDSSDRAYEQYF.

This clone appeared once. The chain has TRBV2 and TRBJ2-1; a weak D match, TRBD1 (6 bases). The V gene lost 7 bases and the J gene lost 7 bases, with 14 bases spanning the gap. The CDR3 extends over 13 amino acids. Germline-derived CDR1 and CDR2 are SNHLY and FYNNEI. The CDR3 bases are TGTGCCAGCACCGGGACAAACCCTAATGAGCAGTTCTTC. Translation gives CASTGTNPNEQFF.

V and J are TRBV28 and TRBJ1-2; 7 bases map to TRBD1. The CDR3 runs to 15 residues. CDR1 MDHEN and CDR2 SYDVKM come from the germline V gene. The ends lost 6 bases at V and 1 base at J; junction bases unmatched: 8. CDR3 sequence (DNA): TGTGCCAGCAGGACCGGGACAGCGAGTAACTATGGCTACACCTTC. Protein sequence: CASRTGTASNYGYTF.

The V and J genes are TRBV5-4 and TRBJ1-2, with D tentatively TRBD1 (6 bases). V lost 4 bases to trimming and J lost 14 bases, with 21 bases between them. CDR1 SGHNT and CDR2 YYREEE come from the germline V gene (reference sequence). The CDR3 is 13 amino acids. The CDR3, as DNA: TGTGCCAGCAGCCGGACGGGGGGCGCGTATCAAACCTTC. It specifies CASSRTGGAYQTF. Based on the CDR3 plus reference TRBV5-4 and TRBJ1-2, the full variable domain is ETGVTQSPTHLIKTRGQQVTLRCSSQSGHNTVSWYQQALGQGPQFIFQYYREEENGRGNFPPRFSGLQFPNYSSELNVNALELDDSALYLCASSRTGGAYQTFGSGTRLTVV.

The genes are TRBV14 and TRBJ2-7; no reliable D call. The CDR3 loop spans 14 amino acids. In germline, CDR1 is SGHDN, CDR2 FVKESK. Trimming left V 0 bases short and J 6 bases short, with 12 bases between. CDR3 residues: CASSQDLRIREQYF. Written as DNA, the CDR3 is TGTGCCAGCAGCCAAGATCTGCGGATCCGCGAGCAGTACTTC.

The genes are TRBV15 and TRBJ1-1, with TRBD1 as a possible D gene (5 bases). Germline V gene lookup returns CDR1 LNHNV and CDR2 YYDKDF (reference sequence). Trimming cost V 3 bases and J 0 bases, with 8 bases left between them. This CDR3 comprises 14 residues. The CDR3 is CATSRGEVNTEAFF. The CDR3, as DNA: TGTGCCACCAGCAGGGGGGAAGTGAACACTGAAGCTTTCTTT.

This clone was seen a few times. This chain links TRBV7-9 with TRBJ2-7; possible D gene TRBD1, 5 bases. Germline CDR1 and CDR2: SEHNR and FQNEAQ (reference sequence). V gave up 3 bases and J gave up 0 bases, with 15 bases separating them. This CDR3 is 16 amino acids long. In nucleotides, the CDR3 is TGTGCCAGCAGCTTGTCCCCACAGGAGCTCTCCTACGAGCAGTACTTC. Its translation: CASSLSPQELSYEQYF.

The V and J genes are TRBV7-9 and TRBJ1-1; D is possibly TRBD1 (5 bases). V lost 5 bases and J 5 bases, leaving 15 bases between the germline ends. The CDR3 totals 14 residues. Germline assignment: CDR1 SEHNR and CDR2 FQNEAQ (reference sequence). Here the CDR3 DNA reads TGTGCCAGCAGCCAAGCCGGGACGGATACTGAAGCTTTCTTT. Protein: CASSQAGTDTEAFF.

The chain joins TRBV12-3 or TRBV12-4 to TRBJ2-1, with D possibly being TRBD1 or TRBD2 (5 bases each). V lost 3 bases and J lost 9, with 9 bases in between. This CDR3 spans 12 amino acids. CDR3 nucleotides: TGTGCCAGCAGTTTCGGGGCTGGTGAGCAGTTCTTC. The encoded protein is CASSFGAGEQFF.

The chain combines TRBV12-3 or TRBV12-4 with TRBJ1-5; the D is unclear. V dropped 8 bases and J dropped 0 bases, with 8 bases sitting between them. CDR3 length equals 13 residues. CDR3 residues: CASRTGSNQPQHF. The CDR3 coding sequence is TGTGCCAGCCGGACGGGTAGCAATCAGCCCCAGCATTTT.

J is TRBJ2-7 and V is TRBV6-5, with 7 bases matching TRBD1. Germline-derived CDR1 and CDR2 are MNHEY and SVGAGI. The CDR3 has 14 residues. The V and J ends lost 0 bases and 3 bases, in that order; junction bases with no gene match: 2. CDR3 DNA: TGTGCCAGCAGTTACTCTGACAGGGACTACGAGCAGTACTTC. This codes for CASSYSDRDYEQYF.

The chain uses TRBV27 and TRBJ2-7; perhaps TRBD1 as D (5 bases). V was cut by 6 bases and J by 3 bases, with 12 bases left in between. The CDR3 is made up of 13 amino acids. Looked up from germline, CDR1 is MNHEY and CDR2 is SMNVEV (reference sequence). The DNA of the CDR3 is TGTGCCAGCAGATTTAACCAGGGCTACGAGCAGTACTTC. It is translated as CASRFNQGYEQYF.

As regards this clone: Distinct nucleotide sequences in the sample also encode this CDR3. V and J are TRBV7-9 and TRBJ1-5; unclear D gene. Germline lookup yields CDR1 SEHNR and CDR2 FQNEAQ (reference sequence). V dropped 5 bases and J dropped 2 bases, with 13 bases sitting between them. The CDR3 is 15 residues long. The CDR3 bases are TGTGCCAGCAGCCCTCAAGGAGTAGGCAATCAGCCCCAGCATTTT. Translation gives CASSPQGVGNQPQHF.

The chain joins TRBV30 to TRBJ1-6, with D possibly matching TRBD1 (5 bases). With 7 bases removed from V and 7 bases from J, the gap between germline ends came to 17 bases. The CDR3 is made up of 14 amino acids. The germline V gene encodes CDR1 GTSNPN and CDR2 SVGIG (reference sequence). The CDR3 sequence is CAFIGGTANSPLHF. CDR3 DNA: TGTGCCTTCATAGGAGGGACGGCAAATTCACCCCTCCACTTT.

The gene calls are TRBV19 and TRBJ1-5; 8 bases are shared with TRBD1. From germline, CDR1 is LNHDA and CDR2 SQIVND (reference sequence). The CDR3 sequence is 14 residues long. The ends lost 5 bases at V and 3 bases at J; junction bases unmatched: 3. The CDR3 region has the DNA TGTGCCAGTAGTGGACAGGGACCCAATCAGCCCCAGCATTTT. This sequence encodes CASSGQGPNQPQHF. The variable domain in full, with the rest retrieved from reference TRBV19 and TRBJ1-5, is DGGITQSPKYLFRKEGQNVTLSCEQNLNHDAMYWYRQDPGQGLRLIYYSQIVNDFQKGDIAEGYSVSREKKESFPLTVTSAQKNPTAFYLCASSGQGPNQPQHFGDGTRLSIL.

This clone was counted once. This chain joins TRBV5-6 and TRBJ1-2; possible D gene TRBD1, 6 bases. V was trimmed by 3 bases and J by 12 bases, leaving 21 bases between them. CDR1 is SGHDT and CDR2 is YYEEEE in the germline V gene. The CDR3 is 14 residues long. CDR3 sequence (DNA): TGTGCCAGCAGCTCGACAGGATTCACAAGTGTTGACACCTTC. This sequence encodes CASSSTGFTSVDTF.

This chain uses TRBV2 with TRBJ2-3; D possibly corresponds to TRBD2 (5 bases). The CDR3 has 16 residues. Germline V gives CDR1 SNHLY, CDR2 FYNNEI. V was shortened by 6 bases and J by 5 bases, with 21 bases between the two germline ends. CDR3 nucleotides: TGTGCCAGCAGCAAGAACCGGGGTTTAATCGTAGATACGCAGTATTTT. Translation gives CASSKNRGLIVDTQYF.

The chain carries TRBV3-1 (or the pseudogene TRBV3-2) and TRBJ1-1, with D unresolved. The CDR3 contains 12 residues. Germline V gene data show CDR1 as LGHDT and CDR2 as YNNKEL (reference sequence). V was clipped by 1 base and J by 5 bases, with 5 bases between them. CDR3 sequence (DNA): TGTGCCAGCAGCCAAGGTGTGACTGAAGCTTTCTTT. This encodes CASSQGVTEAFF.

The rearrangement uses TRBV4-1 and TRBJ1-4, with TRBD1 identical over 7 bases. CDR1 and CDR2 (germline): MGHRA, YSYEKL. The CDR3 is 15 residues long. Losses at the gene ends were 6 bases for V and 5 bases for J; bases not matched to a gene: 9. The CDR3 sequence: CASRPRGFSNEKLFF. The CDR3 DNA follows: TGCGCCAGCAGGCCCAGGGGGTTTAGCAATGAAAAACTGTTTTTT.

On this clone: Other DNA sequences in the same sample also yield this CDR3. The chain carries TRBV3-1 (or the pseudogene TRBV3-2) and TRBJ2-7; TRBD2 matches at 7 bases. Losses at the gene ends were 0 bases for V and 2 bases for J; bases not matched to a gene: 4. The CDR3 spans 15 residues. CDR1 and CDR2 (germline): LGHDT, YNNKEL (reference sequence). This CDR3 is CASSQDLAGAYEQYF. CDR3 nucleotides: TGTGCCAGCAGCCAAGATTTGGCGGGAGCCTACGAGCAGTACTTC.

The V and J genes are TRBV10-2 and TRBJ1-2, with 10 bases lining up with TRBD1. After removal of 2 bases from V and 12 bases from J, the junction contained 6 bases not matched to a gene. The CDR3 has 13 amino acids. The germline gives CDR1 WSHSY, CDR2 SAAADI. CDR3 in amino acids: CASSEAGTGAHTF. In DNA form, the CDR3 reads TGCGCCAGCAGTGAGGCCGGGACAGGGGCCCACACCTTC.

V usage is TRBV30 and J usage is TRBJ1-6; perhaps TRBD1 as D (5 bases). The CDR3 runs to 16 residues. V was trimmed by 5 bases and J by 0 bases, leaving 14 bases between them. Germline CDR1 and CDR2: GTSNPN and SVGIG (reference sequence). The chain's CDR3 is CAWRDLLSSYNSPLHF. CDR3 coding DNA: TGTGCCTGGCGGGACCTCCTTTCCTCCTATAATTCACCCCTCCACTTT. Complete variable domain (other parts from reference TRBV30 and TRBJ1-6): SQTIHQWPATLVQPVGSPLSLECTVEGTSNPNLYWYRQAAGRGLQLLFYSVGIGQISSEVPQNLSASRPQDRQFILSSKKLLLSDSGFYLCAWRDLLSSYNSPLHFGNGTRLTVT.

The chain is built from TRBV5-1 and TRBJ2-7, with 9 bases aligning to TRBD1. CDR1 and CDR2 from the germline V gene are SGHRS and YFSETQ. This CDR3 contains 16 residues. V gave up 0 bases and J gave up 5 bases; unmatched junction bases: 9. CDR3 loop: CASSLGVGGQGNEQYF. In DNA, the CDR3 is TGCGCCAGCAGCTTGGGGGTCGGGGGACAGGGAAACGAGCAGTACTTC. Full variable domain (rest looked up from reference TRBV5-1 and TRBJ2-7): KAGVTQTPRYLIKTRGQQVTLSCSPISGHRSVSWYQQTPGQGLQFLFEYFSETQRNKGNFPGRFSGRQFSNSRSEMNVSTLELGDSALYLCASSLGVGGQGNEQYFGPGTRLTVT.